The entry below gives a single TCR beta chain sequence along with its context. Its antigen is not known. The PCR contained 60 Vbeta and 13 Jbeta primers. Libraries were prepared by immunoSEQ multiplex PCR; TCRdb keeps only in-frame clonotypes and omits some of them. In the table there are 120,000 or so clones, 78% of which are singletons. This sample was taken from a study of cytomegalovirus exposure and HLA in healthy donors. Findings of the study overall: In an earlier analysis, in some 500 donors, most V segments appeared productive either ~87% or ~30% of the time.

This receptor was identified in a man aged 30 to 39 in good health and CMV-seropositive. The sample taken for sequencing was PBMCs.

The CDR3 nucleotides are TGCGCCACCGGGACAGGGGATACCTACAATGAGCAGTTCTTC. This gives the protein CATGTGDTYNEQFF. This chain uses TRBV10-2 with TRBJ2-1, with 10 bases lining up with TRBD1. This CDR3 has 14 amino acids. Per germline, CDR1 WSHSY and CDR2 SAAADI. Unmatched junction bases numbered 5, after V lost 10 bases and J lost 2 bases.